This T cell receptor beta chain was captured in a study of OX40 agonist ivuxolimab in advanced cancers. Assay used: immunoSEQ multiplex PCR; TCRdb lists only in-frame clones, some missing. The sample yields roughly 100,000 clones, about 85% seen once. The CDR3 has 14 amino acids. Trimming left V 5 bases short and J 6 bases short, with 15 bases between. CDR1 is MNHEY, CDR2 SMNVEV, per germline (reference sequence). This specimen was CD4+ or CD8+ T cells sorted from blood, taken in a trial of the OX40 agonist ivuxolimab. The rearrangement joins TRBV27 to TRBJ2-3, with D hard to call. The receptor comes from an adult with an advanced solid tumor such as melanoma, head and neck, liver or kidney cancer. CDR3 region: CASSPETTGDTQYF. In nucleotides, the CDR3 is TGTGCCAGCAGTCCTGAGACCACCGGTGATACGCAGTATTTT.